The 20 T cell receptor beta chains listed next were all sequenced from one sample in a study of shared clonotypes between healthy human individuals. Produced via immunoSEQ multiplex PCR; TCRdb's table is partial and in-frame only. Here the sample spans about 2.3 million clones, just under 95% being singletons. The sample consisted of naive CD4+ T cells from PBMCs. Subset: CD45RA+ positively selected. These receptors all come from a man younger than 30 in good health. Some clones in this sample may be carry-over from other donors' samples.

The CDR3 region is CASSYVLAGGANSYNEQFF. In DNA form, the CDR3 reads TGTGCCAGCAGTTACGTCCTAGCGGGAGGAGCCAACTCCTACAATGAGCAGTTCTTC. The chain is built from TRBV6-7 and TRBJ2-1; 11 bases match TRBD2. TRBV6-7 has ORF status, its function being uncertain. Unmatched junction bases numbered 9, after V lost 2 bases and J lost 0 bases. CDR3 length equals 19 residues.

This chain links TRBV10-3 with TRBJ1-1, with D uncertain. CDR3 size: 14 residues. The V end was cut by 2 bases, the J end by 12 bases, with 19 bases between. Germline CDR1 and CDR2: ENHRY and SYGVKD. The CDR3 nucleotides are TGTGCCATCAGTGAGGTCGAGACAACCCCTCACTCTTTCTTT. It translates to CAISEVETTPHSFF.

This clone was detected once. V gene TRBV5-1 combines with J gene TRBJ1-2; D is unresolved. The CDR3 sequence is 13 residues long. V was pared by 0 bases and J by 6 bases, with 9 bases between. CDR1 and CDR2 (germline): SGHRS, YFSETQ. The CDR3 sequence is CASSLGSTDGYTF. Here the CDR3 DNA reads TGCGCCAGCAGCTTGGGATCGACGGATGGCTACACCTTC.

The chain carries TRBV6-6 and TRBJ2-7; D is perhaps TRBD2 (8 bases). The CDR3 length is 15 residues. The germline V and J ends were trimmed by 5 bases and 2 bases, with 16 bases remaining between them. Germline lookup yields CDR1 MNHNY and CDR2 SVGAGI (reference sequence). CDR3 in DNA: TGTGCCAGCAGTCGACAGGGTAGCGGGACCTACGAGCAGTACTTC. Protein sequence: CASSRQGSGTYEQYF.

The V call is TRBV6-4, the J call TRBJ2-5, with a weak D call TRBD2 (6 bases). The V and J ends lost 11 bases and 5 bases respectively, with 24 bases between them. The CDR3 sequence is 15 residues long. Per the germline V gene, CDR1 is MRHNA and CDR2 is SNTAGT. The CDR3 sequence is CAHNLAEGMEETQYF. The CDR3 DNA reads as TGTGCCCACAATTTAGCGGAGGGAATGGAGGAGACCCAGTACTTC.

V usage is TRBV5-1 and J usage is TRBJ2-7; the match to TRBD2 covers 13 bases. The germline gives CDR1 SGHRS, CDR2 YFSETQ. Trimming at V came to 4 bases and at J to 5 bases, leaving 6 bases not matched to a gene. The CDR3 runs to 15 residues. CDR3 in amino acids: CASSVGTSGNNEQYF. In nucleotides, the CDR3 is TGCGCCAGCAGCGTAGGGACTAGCGGGAATAACGAGCAGTACTTC.

This clone was recorded once. This chain joins TRBV28 and TRBJ1-2; 8 nucleotides align to TRBD1. The CDR3 runs 17 residues. Germline trimming cut 3 bases from V and 4 bases from J; bases unmatched to any gene: 13. Germline V gives CDR1 MDHEN, CDR2 SYDVKM. The CDR3 region is CASSLDPDAGGIYGYTF. DNA for the CDR3: TGTGCCAGCAGTTTGGACCCCGATGCAGGGGGCATCTATGGCTACACCTTC.

The rearrangement links TRBV13 to TRBJ2-3; 14 bases are a match to TRBD2. The V and J ends lost 5 bases and 2 bases, in that order; junction bases with no gene match: 9. CDR3 size: 18 residues. Germline V gene data show CDR1 as PRHDT and CDR2 as FYEKMQ (reference sequence). CDR3 nucleotides: TGTGCCAGCAGCGGCGCCGGGACTAGCGGGGGAGTCACAGATACGCAGTATTTT. This codes for CASSGAGTSGGVTDTQYF. The full variable domain, in which reference TRBV13 and TRBJ2-3 provide the parts outside the CDR3, is AAGVIQSPRHLIKEKRETATLKCYPIPRHDTVYWYQQGPGQDPQFLISFYEKMQSDKGSIPDRFSAQQFSDYHSELNMSSLELGDSALYFCASSGAGTSGGVTDTQYFGPGTRLTVL.

CDR3 bases: TGTGCCAGCAGTCTACAGCGGGTCTCCTACAATGAGCAGTTCTTC. This codes for CASSLQRVSYNEQFF. This chain joins TRBV7-3 and TRBJ2-1, with a weak D call TRBD2 (6 bases). This CDR3 is 15 amino acids long. Trimming cost V 6 bases and J 0 bases, with 12 bases left between them. CDR1 and CDR2 from the germline V gene are SGHTA and FQGTGA. The whole variable domain, remainder taken from reference TRBV7-3 and TRBJ2-1, is GAGVSQTPSNKVTEKGKYVELRCDPISGHTALYWYRQSLGQGPEFLIYFQGTGAADDSGLPNDRFFAVRPEGSVSTLKIQRTERGDSAVYLCASSLQRVSYNEQFFGPGTRLTVL.

J is TRBJ2-4 and V is TRBV15, with D possibly being TRBD2 (7 bases). This CDR3 region has 18 residues. The V gene lost 5 bases and the J gene lost 0 bases, with 20 bases spanning the gap. The germline gives CDR1 LNHNV, CDR2 YYDKDF (reference sequence). The CDR3 is CATSGAGGRIIAKNIQYF. CDR3 sequence (DNA): TGTGCCACCAGCGGGGCCGGGGGGCGGATCATAGCCAAAAACATTCAGTACTTC.

This clone was seen a single time. The chain carries TRBV9 and TRBJ2-1; 10 bases are a match to TRBD2. The V segment lost 0 bases and the J segment 0 bases; nucleotides outside the gene matches: 6. CDR1 and CDR2 (germline): SGDLS, YYNGEE. CDR3 length: 18 amino acids. As DNA, the CDR3 is TGTGCCAGCAGCGTAGGTAGTAGCGGGAGGTTCTCCTACAATGAGCAGTTCTTC. Residues: CASSVGSSGRFSYNEQFF.

The chain employs TRBV2 and TRBJ1-4; D perhaps matches TRBD1 (6 bases). CDR3 size: 16 residues. Germline values: CDR1 SNHLY, CDR2 FYNNEI. V lost 9 bases and J 5 bases, leaving 22 bases between the germline ends. The CDR3 DNA reads as TGTGCCAGTTTGAACAGGGTACTCAGGCTAAATGAAAAACTGTTTTTT. Its translation: CASLNRVLRLNEKLFF.

The genes are TRBV10-3 and TRBJ1-1; 7 bases are shared with TRBD1. CDR3 size: 14 residues. V was pared by 5 bases and J by 5 bases, with 8 bases of the junction left unmatched. CDR1 is ENHRY, CDR2 SYGVKD, per germline. CDR3: CAISLEGARTEAFF. The CDR3 nucleotides read TGTGCCATCAGTTTGGAGGGGGCGCGGACTGAAGCTTTCTTT.

The V and J genes are TRBV5-1 and TRBJ2-4; TRBD2 aligns across 12 bases. With 6 bases clipped from V and 0 bases from J, the junction kept 16 bases outside the gene matches. This CDR3 is built from 20 residues. Looked up from germline, CDR1 is SGHRS and CDR2 is YFSETQ. CDR3 loop: CASTSGASGRDVLAKNIQYF. The DNA of the CDR3 is TGCGCCAGCACCAGTGGGGCTAGCGGGAGGGATGTCCTAGCCAAAAACATTCAGTACTTC.

This clone came up once. This rearrangement joins TRBV10-1 to TRBJ1-3; no firm D call. In germline, CDR1 is WNHNN, CDR2 SYGVQD (reference sequence). Trimming removed 4 bases from V and 0 bases from J, with 7 bases in between. CDR3 length: 14 amino acids. The CDR3 nucleotides read TGCGCCAGCAGTGGCAGAAACTCTGGAAACACCATATATTTT. Its translation is CASSGRNSGNTIYF.

The rearrangement joins TRBV11-2 to TRBJ2-7; D is possibly TRBD1 or TRBD2 (5 bases each). CDR3 length equals 12 residues. CDR1 and CDR2 (germline): SGHAT, FQNNGV. V gave up 1 base and J gave up 6 bases, with 7 bases separating them. DNA of the CDR3: TGTGCCAGCAGCTTAGTCGGGGCCGAGCAGTACTTC. It encodes CASSLVGAEQYF.

For this clone: At one end, the junction sequence differs from germline, possibly due to a read error. This chain's CDR3 is CVSKGTGSDTQYF. DNA of the CDR3: TGTGTCAGCAAGGGGACAGGGTCAGATACGCAGTATTTT. This chain uses TRBV2 with TRBJ2-3; 9 positions match TRBD1. The CDR3 covers 13 residues. Germline V lookup: CDR1 SNHLY, CDR2 FYNNEI.

The chain carries TRBV4-1 and TRBJ2-1; 11 bases map to TRBD2. Looked up from germline, CDR1 is MGHRA and CDR2 is YSYEKL. This CDR3 region has 15 residues. Trimming cost V 2 bases and J 5 bases; bases outside gene matches: 2. This CDR3 is CASSQTTSGNNEQFF. The DNA for the CDR3 is TGCGCCAGCAGCCAAACGACTAGCGGGAACAATGAGCAGTTCTTC.

The chain has TRBV21-1 and TRBJ2-7; the table gives TRBD2 as D, unverified against the DNA. TRBV21-1 is reported as a pseudogene. This CDR3 is built from 16 residues. CDR3 coding DNA: TGTGCCAGCAGCAAGAAGGTTGGCGGGAGGGCCTACGAGCAGTACTTC. Translation gives CASSKKVGGRAYEQYF.

This clone was recorded only once. The J gene is TRBJ2-5, the V gene TRBV11-3, with unresolved D. V dropped 0 bases and J dropped 3 bases, with 5 bases sitting between them. This CDR3 is built from 13 residues. Germline CDR1 reads SGHNT; CDR2 reads YENEEA. CDR3 region: CASSLEPEETQYF. In DNA, the CDR3 is TGTGCCAGCAGCTTAGAACCGGAAGAGACCCAGTACTTC.